Listed below are T cell receptor beta chains from one sample, sequenced in a study of blood T cell repertoires in COVID-19. Profiling relied on immunoSEQ multiplex PCR, and the TCRdb table lists in-frame clones only, not all of them. The sample contains roughly 71,000 clones, almost 85% of which appear only once. The sequencing input was peripheral blood. These receptors originate from a man aged 50-59 years with acute or convalescent COVID-19. CDR3s include the opening cysteine and the closing phenylalanine or tryptophan. Each record gives: V gene, J gene, clone size, D gene, CDR3 protein, CDR3 DNA. D genes are given only for firm matches. Some rows mark clone size as missing; the rest say once, few, many or name a class of expanded clone.

v_gene: TRBV5-6
j_gene: TRBJ2-2
abundance: NA
d_gene: TRBD1
CDR3aa: CASSWPGQGSTGELFF
CDR3nt: TGTGCCAGCAGCTGGCCGGGACAGGGGTCCACCGGGGAGCTGTTTTTT

v_gene: TRBV21-1
j_gene: TRBJ1-2
abundance: NA
d_gene: NA
CDR3aa: CASSKACFGTGGNGYTF
CDR3nt: TGTGCCAGCAGCAAAGCGTGTTTCGGGACAGGGGGCAATGGCTACACCTTC

v_gene: TRBV30
j_gene: TRBJ2-6
abundance: NA
d_gene: NA
CDR3aa: CAWRGASWASGANVLTF
CDR3nt: TGTGCCTGGAGGGGAGCCTCCTGGGCGTCTGGGGCCAACGTCCTGACTTTC

v_gene: TRBV9
j_gene: TRBJ1-2
abundance: NA
d_gene: TRBD1
CDR3aa: CASSASTGATNYGYTF
CDR3nt: TGTGCCAGCAGCGCCTCAACAGGGGCTACTAACTATGGCTACACCTTC

v_gene: TRBV24-1
j_gene: TRBJ1-5
abundance: NA
d_gene: NA
CDR3aa: CATSDCQGGIGQPQHF
CDR3nt: TGTGCCACCAGTGATTGCCAGGGAGGGATTGGTCAGCCCCAGCATTTT

v_gene: TRBV5-6
j_gene: TRBJ2-2
abundance: NA
d_gene: TRBD2
CDR3aa: CASSPGLAGQNTGELFF
CDR3nt: TGTGCCAGCAGCCCGGGACTAGCGGGGCAGAACACCGGGGAGCTGTTTTTT

v_gene: TRBV6-2/TRBV6-3
j_gene: TRBJ2-7
abundance: NA
d_gene: NA
CDR3aa: CASSRTSGGPYEQYF
CDR3nt: TGTGCCAGCAGCCGGACCTCCGGGGGACCTTATGAGCAGTACTTC

v_gene: TRBV10-3
j_gene: TRBJ1-1
abundance: NA
d_gene: NA
CDR3aa: CAILAEGTEAFF
CDR3nt: TGTGCCATCCTGGCGGAAGGCACTGAAGCTTTCTTT

v_gene: TRBV29-1
j_gene: TRBJ1-1
abundance: NA
d_gene: NA
CDR3aa: CSVSQGLTEAFF
CDR3nt: TGCAGCGTTTCCCAGGGTTTAACTGAAGCTTTCTTT

v_gene: TRBV5-6
j_gene: TRBJ2-7
abundance: once
d_gene: NA
CDR3aa: CASSLWGPYEQYF
CDR3nt: TGTGCCAGCAGCTTGTGGGGGCCCTACGAGCAGTACTTC

v_gene: TRBV7-8
j_gene: TRBJ2-1
abundance: NA
d_gene: TRBD2
CDR3aa: CASSPKGLAGYNEQFF
CDR3nt: TGTGCCAGCAGCCCTAAAGGACTAGCGGGATACAATGAGCAGTTCTTC

v_gene: TRBV6-5
j_gene: TRBJ1-5
abundance: NA
d_gene: NA
CDR3aa: CASSRTVNSNQPQHF
CDR3nt: TGTGCCAGCAGTAGGACAGTGAATAGCAATCAGCCCCAGCATTTT

v_gene: TRBV10-2
j_gene: TRBJ1-1
abundance: NA
d_gene: TRBD1
CDR3aa: CASRTLTHRGETRMNTEAFF
CDR3nt: TGCGCCAGCAGGACACTAACCCACAGGGGGGAAACGAGGATGAACACTGAAGCTTTCTTT

v_gene: TRBV4-2
j_gene: TRBJ2-3
abundance: NA
d_gene: NA
CDR3aa: CASSQRGLPISTDTQYF
CDR3nt: TGTGCCAGCAGCCAACGAGGACTGCCTATTAGCACAGATACGCAGTATTTT

v_gene: TRBV7-9
j_gene: TRBJ2-7
abundance: once
d_gene: NA
CDR3aa: CASSPGTTFREQYF
CDR3nt: TGTGCCAGCAGCCCCGGGACAACGTTCAGGGAGCAGTACTTC

v_gene: TRBV27
j_gene: TRBJ2-7
abundance: NA
d_gene: TRBD1
CDR3aa: CASSFSDRGPYEQYF
CDR3nt: TGTGCCAGCAGTTTCAGTGACAGGGGGCCATACGAGCAGTACTTC

v_gene: TRBV12-3/TRBV12-4
j_gene: TRBJ2-3
abundance: NA
d_gene: NA
CDR3aa: CAIRSPTDTQYF
CDR3nt: TGTGCCATCCGGTCCCCGACAGATACGCAGTATTTT

v_gene: TRBV6-6
j_gene: TRBJ1-2
abundance: NA
d_gene: TRBD1
CDR3aa: CASRIGRGVYGYTF
CDR3nt: TGTGCCAGCCGCATCGGCAGGGGGGTGTATGGCTACACCTTC

v_gene: TRBV29-1
j_gene: TRBJ1-1
abundance: NA
d_gene: NA
CDR3aa: CSVGQGKTFF
CDR3nt: TGCAGCGTTGGGCAGGGAAAGACTTTCTTT

v_gene: TRBV9
j_gene: TRBJ2-3
abundance: NA
d_gene: TRBD2
CDR3aa: CASSVDLAGELHLGTQYF
CDR3nt: TGTGCCAGCAGCGTAGACCTAGCGGGGGAGCTTCACTTAGGTACGCAGTATTTT

v_gene: TRBV7-9
j_gene: TRBJ2-2
abundance: few
d_gene: NA
CDR3aa: CASSLSLRTNTGELFF
CDR3nt: TGTGCCAGCAGCTTAAGTCTGAGGACGAACACCGGGGAGCTGTTTTTT

v_gene: TRBV15
j_gene: TRBJ2-2
abundance: NA
d_gene: TRBD1
CDR3aa: CATRPRPTGASKNTGELFF
CDR3nt: TGTGCCACCCGCCCACGTCCGACAGGGGCGAGTAAAAACACCGGGGAGCTGTTTTTT

v_gene: TRBV5-4
j_gene: TRBJ1-6
abundance: NA
d_gene: NA
CDR3aa: CASSLADNSPLHF
CDR3nt: TGTGCCAGCAGCTTGGCCGATAATTCACCCCTCCACTTT

v_gene: TRBV12-5
j_gene: TRBJ2-3
abundance: NA
d_gene: NA
CDR3aa: CASGLDIMDTQYF
CDR3nt: TGTGCTAGTGGTTTGGACATTATGGATACGCAGTATTTT

v_gene: TRBV6-1
j_gene: TRBJ2-5
abundance: NA
d_gene: NA
CDR3aa: CASSEGYRVLETQYF
CDR3nt: TGTGCCAGCAGTGAAGGATACAGGGTCCTAGAGACCCAGTACTTC

v_gene: TRBV19
j_gene: TRBJ1-1
abundance: NA
d_gene: TRBD1
CDR3aa: CASSHHPDRDSSEAFF
CDR3nt: TGTGCCAGTAGTCATCACCCCGACCGGGACAGCTCTGAAGCTTTCTTT

v_gene: TRBV12-3/TRBV12-4
j_gene: TRBJ2-1
abundance: once
d_gene: NA
CDR3aa: CASSLGGGNEQFF
CDR3nt: TGTGCCAGCAGTTTGGGCGGAGGTAATGAGCAGTTCTTC

v_gene: TRBV24-1
j_gene: TRBJ2-5
abundance: NA
d_gene: TRBD1
CDR3aa: CATSDPTGGVGETQYF
CDR3nt: TGTGCCACCAGTGACCCCACAGGGGGCGTGGGGGAGACCCAGTACTTC

v_gene: TRBV6-6
j_gene: TRBJ1-2
abundance: NA
d_gene: NA
CDR3aa: CASSYLDTNYGYTF
CDR3nt: TGTGCCAGCAGTTACCTTGACACTAACTATGGCTACACCTTC

v_gene: TRBV25-1
j_gene: TRBJ2-3
abundance: NA
d_gene: NA
CDR3aa: CASSPTVGDTQYF
CDR3nt: TGTGCCAGCAGTCCTACAGTCGGAGATACGCAGTATTTT

v_gene: TRBV5-1
j_gene: TRBJ2-1
abundance: NA
d_gene: TRBD1
CDR3aa: CASSWGQGLMNEQFF
CDR3nt: TGCGCCAGCAGCTGGGGACAGGGACTGATGAATGAGCAGTTCTTC

v_gene: TRBV2
j_gene: TRBJ1-4
abundance: NA
d_gene: NA
CDR3aa: CASSVDSENEKLFF
CDR3nt: TGTGCCAGCAGCGTTGACAGCGAAAATGAAAAACTGTTTTTT

v_gene: TRBV19
j_gene: TRBJ1-5
abundance: NA
d_gene: NA
CDR3aa: CASRRTDNQPQHF
CDR3nt: TGTGCCAGTAGGAGGACAGATAATCAGCCCCAGCATTTT

v_gene: TRBV24-1
j_gene: TRBJ2-5
abundance: once
d_gene: TRBD1
CDR3aa: CATSDFRDRGVGETQYF
CDR3nt: TGTGCCACCAGTGATTTTAGGGACAGGGGAGTTGGCGAGACCCAGTACTTC

v_gene: TRBV5-1
j_gene: TRBJ2-2
abundance: NA
d_gene: TRBD2
CDR3aa: CASSLTSGGTGELFF
CDR3nt: TGCGCCAGCAGCTTGACCAGCGGGGGGACCGGGGAGCTGTTTTTT

v_gene: TRBV5-8
j_gene: TRBJ1-6
abundance: NA
d_gene: TRBD1
CDR3aa: CASSLQGAYNSPLHF
CDR3nt: TGTGCCAGCAGCTTGCAGGGGGCATATAATTCACCCCTCCACTTT

v_gene: TRBV30
j_gene: TRBJ1-2
abundance: NA
d_gene: TRBD1
CDR3aa: CAWSVRTGYGYTF
CDR3nt: TGTGCCTGGAGTGTACGGACAGGGTATGGCTACACCTTC

v_gene: TRBV10-3
j_gene: TRBJ2-5
abundance: NA
d_gene: NA
CDR3aa: CAISATGQAGETQYF
CDR3nt: TGTGCCATCAGTGCAACCGGACAGGCGGGGGAGACCCAGTACTTC

v_gene: TRBV9
j_gene: TRBJ2-5
abundance: NA
d_gene: TRBD1
CDR3aa: CASSGTDRRGPQETQYF
CDR3nt: TGTGCCAGCAGCGGCACGGACAGGAGAGGGCCCCAAGAGACCCAGTACTTC

v_gene: TRBV30
j_gene: TRBJ1-1
abundance: once
d_gene: NA
CDR3aa: CVIRQVTEAFF
CDR3nt: TGTGTCATAAGACAGGTGACTGAAGCTTTCTTT

v_gene: TRBV4-1
j_gene: TRBJ2-2
abundance: NA
d_gene: TRBD1
CDR3aa: CASSQRGQSDTGELFF
CDR3nt: TGCGCCAGCAGCCAAAGGGGACAGTCCGACACCGGGGAGCTGTTTTTT

v_gene: TRBV6-1
j_gene: TRBJ1-3
abundance: NA
d_gene: NA
CDR3aa: CASSEPGFSGNTIYF
CDR3nt: TGTGCCAGCAGTGAACCGGGTTTCTCTGGAAACACCATATATTTT

v_gene: TRBV6-5
j_gene: TRBJ1-2
abundance: NA
d_gene: TRBD1
CDR3aa: CASSYGQGAWGYTF
CDR3nt: TGTGCCAGCAGTTACGGCCAGGGGGCTTGGGGCTACACCTTC

v_gene: TRBV4-1
j_gene: TRBJ2-1
abundance: NA
d_gene: NA
CDR3aa: CASSQERGNEQFF
CDR3nt: TGCGCCAGCAGCCAAGAACGAGGCAATGAGCAGTTCTTC

v_gene: TRBV6-2/TRBV6-3
j_gene: TRBJ2-4
abundance: NA
d_gene: NA
CDR3aa: CASSPRQESYGIQYF
CDR3nt: TGTGCCAGCAGCCCCAGACAGGAGTCTTATGGCATTCAGTACTTC

v_gene: TRBV24-1
j_gene: TRBJ2-5
abundance: NA
d_gene: NA
CDR3aa: CATSDFSGSETQYF
CDR3nt: TGTGCCACCAGTGATTTTTCGGGGAGCGAGACCCAGTACTTC

v_gene: TRBV30
j_gene: TRBJ2-3
abundance: NA
d_gene: TRBD1
CDR3aa: CAWRQGMGDTQYF
CDR3nt: TGTGCCTGGCGACAGGGGATGGGAGATACGCAGTATTTT

v_gene: TRBV7-2
j_gene: TRBJ1-5
abundance: NA
d_gene: NA
CDR3aa: CASSPDRLSNQPQHF
CDR3nt: TGTGCCAGCAGCCCTGACAGACTTAGCAATCAGCCCCAGCATTTT

v_gene: TRBV25-1
j_gene: TRBJ2-2
abundance: NA
d_gene: TRBD1
CDR3aa: CVSSGTGGHTGELFF
CDR3nt: TGTGTCAGCAGTGGAACAGGGGGCCACACCGGGGAGCTGTTTTTT

v_gene: TRBV3-1/TRBV3-2
j_gene: TRBJ2-1
abundance: NA
d_gene: NA
CDR3aa: CASSQEGTNYNEQFF
CDR3nt: TGTGCCAGCAGCCAAGAGGGGACAAATTACAATGAGCAGTTCTTC

v_gene: TRBV28
j_gene: TRBJ2-7
abundance: NA
d_gene: NA
CDR3aa: CASSLLVAAGRREQYF
CDR3nt: TGTGCCAGCAGTTTGTTAGTAGCGGCGGGGAGGCGCGAGCAGTACTTC

v_gene: TRBV15
j_gene: TRBJ2-4
abundance: NA
d_gene: NA
CDR3aa: CATSRDGGLKNIQYF
CDR3nt: TGTGCCACCAGCAGAGACGGGGGACTCAAAAACATTCAGTACTTC

v_gene: TRBV5-4
j_gene: TRBJ2-5
abundance: NA
d_gene: TRBD1
CDR3aa: CASSPGRDRVQETQYF
CDR3nt: TGTGCCAGCAGCCCAGGCCGGGACAGGGTACAAGAGACCCAGTACTTC

v_gene: TRBV27
j_gene: TRBJ2-7
abundance: NA
d_gene: NA
CDR3aa: CASSLRLRSYEQYF
CDR3nt: TGTGCCAGCAGTTTAAGACTTCGATCCTACGAGCAGTACTTC

v_gene: TRBV5-4
j_gene: TRBJ1-2
abundance: NA
d_gene: TRBD1
CDR3aa: CASSTGQGFYGYTF
CDR3nt: TGTGCCAGCAGCACGGGACAGGGGTTCTATGGCTACACCTTC

v_gene: TRBV10-2
j_gene: TRBJ2-5
abundance: few
d_gene: NA
CDR3aa: CASTGGIQETQYF
CDR3nt: TGCGCCAGCACCGGGGGTATACAAGAGACCCAGTACTTC

v_gene: TRBV2
j_gene: TRBJ1-5
abundance: NA
d_gene: NA
CDR3aa: CASSGTVANQPQHF
CDR3nt: TGTGCCAGCAGTGGGACAGTGGCCAATCAGCCCCAGCATTTT

v_gene: TRBV2
j_gene: TRBJ1-2
abundance: NA
d_gene: NA
CDR3aa: CASCRVTTPNYGYTF
CDR3nt: TGTGCCAGCTGTCGGGTCACGACCCCTAACTATGGCTACACCTTC